This T cell receptor (beta chain) derives from a study of immune evolution from preneoplasia to lung adenocarcinoma. About this clone: The antigen remains unidentified.

Patient tissue came from resections in Japan or China, 2014–2017. Histologic diagnosis was independently verified by two lung pathologists. Overall study results and limits: Normal lung had highest clonality; later lesions appeared denser, more diverse.

Measured with immunoSEQ multiplex PCR; TCRdb has only the in-frame clones, and not every one. The sample consists of some 6,000 clones, nearly 70% of them appearing once. V was pared by 7 bases and J by 2 bases, with 17 bases between. Germline values: CDR1 SNHLY, CDR2 FYNNEI. This CDR3 has 15 amino acids. The sample comprised FFPE adjacent normal lung tissue. The chain uses TRBV2 and TRBJ1-1; possibly TRBD1 for D (5 bases). The receptor was isolated from a person older than 75 with lung adenocarcinoma. CDR3 sequence reads: CASMSGTFLNTEAFF. CDR3 nucleotide sequence: TGTGCCAGCATGAGCGGGACCTTCTTAAACACTGAAGCTTTCTTT.